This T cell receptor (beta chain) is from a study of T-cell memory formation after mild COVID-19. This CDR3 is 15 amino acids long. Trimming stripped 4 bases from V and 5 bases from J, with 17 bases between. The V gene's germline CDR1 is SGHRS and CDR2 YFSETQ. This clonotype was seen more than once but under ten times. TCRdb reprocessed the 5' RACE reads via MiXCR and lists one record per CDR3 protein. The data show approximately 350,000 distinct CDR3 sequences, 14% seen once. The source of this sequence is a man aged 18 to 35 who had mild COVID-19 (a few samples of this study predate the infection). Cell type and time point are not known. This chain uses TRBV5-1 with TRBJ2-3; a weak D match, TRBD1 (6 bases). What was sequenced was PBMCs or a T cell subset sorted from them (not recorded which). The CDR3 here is CASSGIDPGQDTQYF. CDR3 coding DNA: TGCGCCAGCAGCGGGATCGACCCGGGACAAGATACGCAGTATTTT.